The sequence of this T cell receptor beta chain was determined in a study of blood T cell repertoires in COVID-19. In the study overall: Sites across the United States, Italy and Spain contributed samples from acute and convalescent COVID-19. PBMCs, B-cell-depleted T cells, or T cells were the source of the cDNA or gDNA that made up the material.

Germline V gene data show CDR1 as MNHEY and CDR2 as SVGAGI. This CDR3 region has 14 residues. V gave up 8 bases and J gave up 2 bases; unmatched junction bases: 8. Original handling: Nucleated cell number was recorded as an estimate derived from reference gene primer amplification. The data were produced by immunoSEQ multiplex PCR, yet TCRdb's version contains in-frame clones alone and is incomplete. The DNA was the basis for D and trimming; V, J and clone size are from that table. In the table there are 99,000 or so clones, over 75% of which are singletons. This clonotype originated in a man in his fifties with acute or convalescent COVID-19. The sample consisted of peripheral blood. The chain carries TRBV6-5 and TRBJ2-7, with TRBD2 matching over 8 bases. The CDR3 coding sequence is TGTGCCAGCCGCCGTCCGGGAGGGCCCTACGAGCAGTACTTC. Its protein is CASRRPGGPYEQYF.